This T cell receptor (beta chain) was found in a study of blood T cell repertoires in COVID-19. In the study overall: Acute and convalescent COVID-19 samples came from the United States, Italy and Spain.

Symptom resolution, clearance, or two negative PCRs marked the recovered donors of Cohort 3. The CDR3 sequence is 15 residues long. The germline V gene encodes CDR1 MDHEN and CDR2 SYDVKM. V lost 2 bases to trimming and J lost 5 bases, with 10 bases between them. Some clones are missing from TCRdb's copy, which holds only in-frame ones; the method was immunoSEQ multiplex PCR. The sample records approximately 100,000 clones, roughly 85% being singletons. Sequencing was done on a sample of PBMCs or T cells enriched from blood (not recorded which). The chain couples TRBV28 to TRBJ1-6; TRBD1 might be the D (6 bases). The clonotype was recovered from a woman in her fifties or sixties who had recovered from COVID-19. The CDR3 here is CASSLISGDNSPLHF. As DNA, the CDR3 is TGTGCCAGCAGTTTAATCTCAGGGGATAATTCACCCCTCCACTTT.